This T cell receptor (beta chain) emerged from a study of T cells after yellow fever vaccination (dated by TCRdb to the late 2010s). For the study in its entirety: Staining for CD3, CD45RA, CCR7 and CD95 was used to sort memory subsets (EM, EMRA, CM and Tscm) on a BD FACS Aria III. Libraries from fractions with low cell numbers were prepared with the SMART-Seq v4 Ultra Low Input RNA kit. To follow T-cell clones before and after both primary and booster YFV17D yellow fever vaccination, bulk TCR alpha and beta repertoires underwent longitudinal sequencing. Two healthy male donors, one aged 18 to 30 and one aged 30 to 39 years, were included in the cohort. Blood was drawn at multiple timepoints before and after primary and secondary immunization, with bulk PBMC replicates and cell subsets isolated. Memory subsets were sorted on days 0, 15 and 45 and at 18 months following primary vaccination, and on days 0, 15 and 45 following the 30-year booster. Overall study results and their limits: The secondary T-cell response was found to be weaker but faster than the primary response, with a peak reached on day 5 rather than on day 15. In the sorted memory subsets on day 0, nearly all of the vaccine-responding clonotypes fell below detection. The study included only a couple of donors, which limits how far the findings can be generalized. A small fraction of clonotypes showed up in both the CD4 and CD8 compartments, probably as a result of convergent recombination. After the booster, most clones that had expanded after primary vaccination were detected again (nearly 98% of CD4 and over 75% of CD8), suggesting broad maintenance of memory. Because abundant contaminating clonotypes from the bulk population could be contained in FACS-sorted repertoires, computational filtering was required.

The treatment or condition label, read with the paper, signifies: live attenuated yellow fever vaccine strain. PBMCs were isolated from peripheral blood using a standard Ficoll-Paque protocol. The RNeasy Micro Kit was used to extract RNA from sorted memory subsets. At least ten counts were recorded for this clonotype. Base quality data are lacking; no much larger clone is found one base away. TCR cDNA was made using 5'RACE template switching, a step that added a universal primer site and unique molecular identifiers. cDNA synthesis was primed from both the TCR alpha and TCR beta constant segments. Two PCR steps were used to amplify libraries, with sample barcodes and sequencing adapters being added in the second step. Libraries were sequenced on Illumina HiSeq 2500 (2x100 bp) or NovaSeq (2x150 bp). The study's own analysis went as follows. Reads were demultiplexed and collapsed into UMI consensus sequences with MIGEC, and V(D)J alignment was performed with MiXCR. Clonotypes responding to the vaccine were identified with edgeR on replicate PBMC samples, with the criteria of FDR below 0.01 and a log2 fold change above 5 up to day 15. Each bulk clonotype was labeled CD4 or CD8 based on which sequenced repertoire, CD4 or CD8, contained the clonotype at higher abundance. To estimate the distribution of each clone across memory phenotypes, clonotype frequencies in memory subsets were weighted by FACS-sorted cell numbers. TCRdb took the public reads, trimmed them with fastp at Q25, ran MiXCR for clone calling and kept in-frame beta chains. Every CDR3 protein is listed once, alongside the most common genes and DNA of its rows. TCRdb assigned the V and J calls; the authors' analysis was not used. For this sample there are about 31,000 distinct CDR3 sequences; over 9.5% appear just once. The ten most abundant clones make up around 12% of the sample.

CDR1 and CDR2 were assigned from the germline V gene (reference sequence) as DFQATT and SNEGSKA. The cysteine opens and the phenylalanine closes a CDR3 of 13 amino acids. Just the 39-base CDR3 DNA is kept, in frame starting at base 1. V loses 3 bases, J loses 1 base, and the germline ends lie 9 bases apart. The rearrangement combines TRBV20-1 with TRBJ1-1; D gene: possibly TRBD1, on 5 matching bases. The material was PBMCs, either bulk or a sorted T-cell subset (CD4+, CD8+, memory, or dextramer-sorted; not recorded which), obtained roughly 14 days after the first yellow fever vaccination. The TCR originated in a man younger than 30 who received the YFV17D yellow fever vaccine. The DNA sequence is TGCAGTGCTAGCAATGGGGGGAACACTGAAGCTTTCTTT. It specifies CSASNGGNTEAFF.